This TCR beta chain emerged from a study of response to subunit inactivated influenza vaccine. V lost 5 bases and J 13 bases, leaving 20 bases between the germline ends. The CDR3 length is 12 residues. Germline V lookup: CDR1 DFQATT, CDR2 SNEGSKA (reference sequence). TCRdb reprocessed the RT-PCR reads via MiXCR and lists one record per CDR3 protein. The table has a few hundred thousand distinct CDR3 sequences, 14% seen once. The receptor was isolated from a man aged 50 to 59 who received an inactivated influenza vaccine. The V gene is TRBV20-1, the J gene TRBJ2-5, with D possibly matching TRBD1 (6 bases). The specimen comprised PBMCs from blood, sampled 11 to 12 days after vaccination. CDR3 sequence (DNA): TGCAGTGCTGCGACAGGAAATAAGGCCGTGTACTTC. The encoded protein is CSAATGNKAVYF.